This TCR beta chain was observed in a study of blood T cell repertoires in COVID-19. About the study: Acute and convalescent COVID-19 specimens originated in the United States, Italy and Spain. The cDNA or gDNA used as material had been derived from T cells, B-cell-depleted T cells, or PBMCs.

In regard to this clone: A junction boundary mismatches the germline segment, possibly from a read error. The same CDR3 is also encoded by other DNA sequences in this sample.

The repertoire was sequenced with immunoSEQ multiplex PCR; TCRdb's copy has only in-frame clones and lacks some. The table lists about 310,000 clones, roughly 84% of them singletons. CDR1 is LGHNA and CDR2 is YSLEER in the germline V gene. This CDR3 contains 14 residues. The sequenced sample consisted of peripheral blood. The chain joins TRBV4-3 to TRBJ1-1, with D possibly being TRBD1 (6 bases). The sequence was collected from a man aged 45 to 65 with active or convalescent COVID-19. The CDR3 region is CASSQSGQNTEAFF. The CDR3 nucleotides are TGCGCCAGCAGCCAAAGTGGACAGAACACTGAGGCTTTCTTT.